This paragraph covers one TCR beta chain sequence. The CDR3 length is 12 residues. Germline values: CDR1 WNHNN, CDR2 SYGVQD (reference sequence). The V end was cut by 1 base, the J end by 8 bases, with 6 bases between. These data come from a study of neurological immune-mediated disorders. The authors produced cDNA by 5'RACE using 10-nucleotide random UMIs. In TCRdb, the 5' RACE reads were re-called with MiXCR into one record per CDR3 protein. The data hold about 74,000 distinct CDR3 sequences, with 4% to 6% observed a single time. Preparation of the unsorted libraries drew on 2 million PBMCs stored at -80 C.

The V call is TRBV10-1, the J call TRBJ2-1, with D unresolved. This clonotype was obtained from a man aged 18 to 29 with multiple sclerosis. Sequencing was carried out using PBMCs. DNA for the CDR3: TGCGCCAGCAGTGAGTATTCTGATGAGCAGTTCTTC. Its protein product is CASSEYSDEQFF.